This T cell receptor (beta chain) was profiled in a study of cytomegalovirus exposure and HLA in healthy donors. Across the study: The roughly 120 million unique TCR beta sequences, from about 170 million T cells, were found by an earlier analysis.

Study-level points and caveats: Prior analysis indicated that the majority of TCR beta V segments exhibited productivity approximately 87% or approximately 30% of the time. Immune exposure information available was restricted to CMV serostatus.

It was with 60 Vbeta and 13 Jbeta primers that the PCR ran. Original processing notes: Later, roughly 86 million unique TCR beta chains were counted in an analysis, and about 10 million of them were shared. Measured with immunoSEQ multiplex PCR; TCRdb has only the in-frame clones, and not every one. V and J calls and clone size are those listed in that table; D and trimming were worked out from the DNA. The sample holds tens of thousands of clones, roughly 78% seen once. This CDR3 is built from 15 residues. CDR1 and CDR2 (germline): MNHEY, SMNVEV (reference sequence). Trimming took off 3 bases at V and 0 bases at J, with 12 bases between the two ends. Worth noting for this clone: Its antigen is currently unknown.

This clonotype originated in a male donor in good health and CMV-seropositive. Sequenced input: PBMCs. The chain carries TRBV27 and TRBJ2-7; a possible D gene is TRBD2 (5 bases). The CDR3 loop reads CASSLGGQISYEQYF. CDR3 DNA: TGTGCCAGCAGTTTGGGCGGGCAAATCTCCTACGAGCAGTACTTC.